These T cell receptor beta chains were read from a single sample in a study of blood T cell repertoires in COVID-19. Profiling relied on immunoSEQ multiplex PCR, and the TCRdb table lists in-frame clones only, not all of them. In the table there are fewer than 200,000 clones, 70% to 90% of which are singletons. Specimen: peripheral blood. These receptor sequences come from a woman in her forties or fifties with COVID-19, enrolled during active disease. CDR3s include the opening cysteine and the closing phenylalanine or tryptophan. Fields, in order: V gene, D gene, J gene, clone size, CDR3 protein, CDR3 DNA. D genes are given only for firm matches. Rows give clone size only sometimes, using once, few, many, or a class for an expanded clone.

TRBV2,.,TRBJ1-5,.,CASRNRVGNQPQHF,TGTGCCAGCCGTAACAGGGTGGGCAATCAGCCCCAGCATTTT
TRBV13,.,TRBJ1-4,once,CASSAQEGLEEKLFF,TGTGCCAGCAGCGCCCAGGAGGGGTTAGAGGAAAAACTGTTTTTT
TRBV5-1,TRBD1,TRBJ1-2,.,CASSLATGGYGYTF,TGCGCCAGCAGCTTGGCGACAGGGGGGTATGGCTACACCTTC
TRBV28,.,TRBJ2-7,.,CATFQGYVGYEQYF,TGTGCCACCTTCCAGGGGTATGTCGGTTACGAGCAGTACTTC
TRBV5-1,.,TRBJ2-7,.,CASSLTNREYDEQYF,TGCGCCAGCAGCCTAACTAACAGGGAATATGACGAGCAGTACTTC
TRBV4-3,TRBD1,TRBJ1-2,few,CASSQIQGGVYGYTF,TGCGCCAGCAGCCAGATACAGGGGGGAGTCTATGGCTACACCTTC
TRBV5-6,.,TRBJ2-5,.,CASSRQETQYF,TGTGCCAGCAGTCGGCAAGAGACCCAGTACTTC
TRBV6-4,TRBD1,TRBJ1-5,.,CASSVGQGARGNQPQHF,TGTGCCAGCAGTGTAGGACAGGGGGCTCGGGGCAATCAGCCCCAGCATTTT
TRBV7-2,.,TRBJ2-7,few,CASSKTGHTYEQYF,TGTGCCAGCAGCAAAACGGGACATACTTACGAGCAGTACTTC
TRBV11-3,TRBD1,TRBJ1-2,.,CASSSGGPLNYGYTF,TGTGCCAGCAGCTCAGGGGGCCCTCTAAACTATGGCTACACCTTC
TRBV7-2,.,TRBJ2-2,few,CASSPDTGELFF,TGTGCCAGCAGCCCGGACACCGGGGAGCTGTTTTTT
TRBV14,.,TRBJ1-2,.,CASSQSPGLTYGYTF,TGTGCCAGCAGCCAAAGCCCAGGGTTGACCTATGGCTACACCTTC
TRBV27,TRBD1,TRBJ2-5,.,CASSRQGLQETQYF,TGTGCCAGCAGTAGACAGGGGCTTCAAGAGACCCAGTACTTC
TRBV4-1,.,TRBJ1-5,.,CASSQVGGKSRNQPQHF,TGCGCCAGCAGCCAAGTGGGAGGGAAATCTCGCAATCAGCCCCAGCATTTT
TRBV5-1,TRBD2,TRBJ2-7,.,CASSPGLAGDYEQYF,TGCGCCAGCAGCCCCGGACTAGCGGGGGACTACGAGCAGTACTTC
TRBV10-3,TRBD2,TRBJ2-3,.,CAIGAGGPGTDTQYF,TGTGCCATCGGAGCGGGGGGGCCCGGCACAGATACGCAGTATTTT
TRBV18,TRBD2,TRBJ2-2,.,CASSPPRAGGPVGELFF,TGTGCCAGCTCACCCCCGCGCGCGGGGGGGCCGGTCGGGGAGCTGTTTTTT
TRBV28,TRBD2,TRBJ2-1,.,CASITGTSGNEQFF,TGTGCCAGCATCACCGGGACTAGCGGGAATGAGCAGTTCTTC
TRBV14,.,TRBJ1-2,.,CASSHYDRRPYGYTF,TGTGCCAGCAGCCACTACGACAGGCGTCCCTATGGCTACACCTTC
TRBV27,TRBD1,TRBJ1-6,.,CASSWDSSYNSPLHF,TGTGCCAGCAGTTGGGACAGCTCCTATAATTCACCCCTCCACTTT
TRBV4-3,.,TRBJ1-6,.,CASSPVVTGGNSPLHF,TGCGCCAGCAGCCCCGTGGTGACAGGCGGGAATTCACCCCTCCACTTT
TRBV11-2,TRBD1,TRBJ1-1,.,CASSLGTGGAEAFF,TGTGCCAGCAGCTTGGGGACAGGGGGAGCTGAAGCTTTCTTT